This entry describes one T cell receptor (beta chain). Its antigen is as yet unknown. The data stem from a study of cytomegalovirus exposure and HLA in healthy donors. Findings and caveats of the study: Usually a TCR sequence was rare, but some public TCRs were found in many donors.

The primer mix had 60 Vbeta and 13 Jbeta primers. Produced via immunoSEQ multiplex PCR; TCRdb's table is partial and in-frame only. The table has approximately 150,000 clones, over 60% seen once; the top ten hold 1.5% to 2%. Per the germline V gene, CDR1 is SGHTA and CDR2 is FQGNSA. Trimming shortened V by 5 bases and J by 7 bases, and 12 bases separated the two germline ends. This CDR3 contains 13 residues. The sample was PBMCs. The sequence derives from a woman between 18 and 29 years old in good health and CMV-seronegative. The chain joins TRBV7-2 to TRBJ2-1, with D possibly being TRBD2 (5 bases). For the CDR3, the DNA is TGTGCCAGCAGCCCACCGGGGTGGAATGAGCAGTTCTTC. Its translation: CASSPPGWNEQFF.